This T cell receptor beta chain comes out of a study of blood T cell repertoires in COVID-19. V was pared by 3 bases and J by 0 bases, with 17 bases between. The CDR3 is made up of 16 amino acids. The germline V gene has CDR1 DFQATT and CDR2 SNEGSKA (reference sequence). A Seattle source enrolled patients during active infection and followed them longitudinally. Method: immunoSEQ multiplex PCR; TCRdb's copy keeps in-frame clones and lacks some. The profile covers tens of thousands of clones, with 75% to 85% appearing a single time and under 5.5% taken by the ten largest. The sequencing input was peripheral blood. The V call is TRBV20-1, the J call TRBJ1-2, with D possibly being TRBD1 (6 bases). This TCR was sampled from an elderly man with COVID-19, enrolled during active disease. The CDR3 loop is CSASQGHRASNYGYTF. CDR3 coding DNA: TGCAGTGCTAGTCAGGGACACCGCGCCTCTAACTATGGCTACACCTTC.